This entry lists 14 T cell receptor beta chains sequenced from one sample in a study of T-cell memory formation after mild COVID-19. Via MiXCR, TCRdb re-called the 5' RACE reads, giving one row per CDR3 protein. The table shows about 150,000 distinct CDR3 sequences, with 25% occurring only once. The sequencing sample was made of PBMCs or a T cell subset sorted from them (not recorded which). Source of these receptors: an adult woman who had mild COVID-19 (a few samples of this study predate the infection). Cell type and time point are not known.

For the CDR3, the DNA is TGTGCCAGCAGCCCTAGCGGGATGGTGGATACGCAGTATTTT. Amino acids: CASSPSGMVDTQYF. The V gene is TRBV7-2, the J gene TRBJ2-3; 9 bases fit TRBD2. J gave up 6 bases and V 5 bases, and 6 bases lay outside the gene matches. CDR3 size: 14 residues. The germline V gene encodes CDR1 SGHTA and CDR2 FQGNSA.

This sequence joins TRBV7-9 and TRBJ2-1; 12 bases map to TRBD2. The trim removed 6 bases at V and 5 bases at J, leaving 14 bases unmatched. Germline-derived CDR1 and CDR2 are SEHNR and FQNEAQ (reference sequence). The CDR3 has 18 amino acids. Here the CDR3 DNA reads TGTGCCAGCAGAGCACAGACTAGCGGGGGCTCCGCTAACAATGAGCAGTTCTTC. Its protein product is CASRAQTSGGSANNEQFF.

The chain joins TRBV4-3 to TRBJ2-7; D call uncertain. The CDR3 is 15 amino acids. Per germline, CDR1 LGHNA and CDR2 YSLEER. The ends were cut back, 0 bases at V and 3 bases at J, with 12 bases in the middle. The CDR3 region is CASSQDLPFNYEQYF. DNA for the CDR3: TGCGCCAGCAGCCAAGACCTCCCCTTTAACTACGAGCAGTACTTC.

V gene TRBV6-5 combines with J gene TRBJ2-7; D perhaps matches TRBD1 (5 bases). Germline V CDR1 and CDR2: MNHEY, SVGAGI. The CDR3 runs 13 residues. Trimming removed 2 bases from V and 7 bases from J, with 12 bases in between. CDR3 sequence reads: CASSYGIKGEQYF. CDR3 in DNA: TGTGCCAGCAGTTACGGGATTAAGGGGGAGCAGTACTTC.

This clonotype was seen only a few times. This chain connects TRBV27 to TRBJ2-3, with D perhaps being TRBD1 or TRBD2 (5 bases each). V was clipped by 6 bases and J by 4 bases, with 11 bases between them. The V gene's germline CDR1 is MNHEY and CDR2 SMNVEV (reference sequence). The CDR3 has 13 amino acids. For the CDR3, the DNA is TGTGCCAGCAGGAGGGGTGGGCCAGATACGCAGTATTTT. It is translated as CASRRGGPDTQYF.

DNA for the CDR3: TGTGCCAGCAGCCAAGAGGGCGGGCTTTGGACTGAAGCTTTCTTT. It is translated as CASSQEGGLWTEAFF. The chain uses TRBV4-2 and TRBJ1-1, with no clear D. With 0 bases removed from V and 5 bases from J, the gap between germline ends came to 13 bases. The germline CDR1 and CDR2 sequences are LGHNA and YNFKEQ. The CDR3 has 15 amino acids.

V gene TRBV4-1 combines with J gene TRBJ2-7; D unresolved. This CDR3 has 14 amino acids. With 1 base removed from V and 5 bases from J, the gap between germline ends came to 12 bases. CDR1 and CDR2 from the germline V gene are MGHRA and YSYEKL. CDR3 residues: CASSQASGVDEQYF. CDR3 nucleotide sequence: TGCGCCAGCAGCCAAGCTTCAGGTGTCGACGAGCAGTACTTC.

This chain joins TRBV5-5 and TRBJ2-5, with unresolved D. The germline V and J ends were trimmed by 5 bases and 5 bases, with 7 bases remaining between them. CDR3 length: 11 residues. Germline-derived CDR1 and CDR2 are SGHKS and YYEKEE (reference sequence). CDR3 sequence reads: CASRVLETQYF. The CDR3 nucleotides read TGTGCCAGCAGAGTTTTGGAGACCCAGTACTTC. Full variable domain (outside the CDR3, taken from reference TRBV5-5 and TRBJ2-5): DAGVTQSPTHLIKTRGQQVTLRCSPISGHKSVSWYQQVLGQGPQFIFQYYEKEERGRGNFPDRFSARQFPNYSSELNVNALLLGDSALYLCASRVLETQYFGPGTRLLVL.

The chain joins TRBV20-1 to TRBJ2-5; maybe TRBD2 (5 bases). From germline, CDR1 is DFQATT and CDR2 SNEGSKA (reference sequence). This CDR3 comprises 13 residues. V lost 3 bases, J lost 5 bases, and 13 bases lay in between. The CDR3 loop reads CSARGSSGETQYF. CDR3 coding DNA: TGCAGTGCTAGGGGGAGTTCCGGGGAGACCCAGTACTTC.

The sample holds a few counts of this clonotype. CDR3 loop: CATSQTSGGAGNEQFF. In DNA, the CDR3 is TGTGCCACCAGTCAGACTAGCGGGGGGGCAGGCAATGAGCAGTTCTTC. The gene calls are TRBV24-1 and TRBJ2-1, with TRBD2 matching 14 bases. The CDR3 covers 16 residues. V lost 6 bases and J lost 6; bases outside the gene matches: 6. Germline-derived CDR1 and CDR2 are KGHDR and SFDVKD.

The rearrangement links TRBV20-1 to TRBJ2-2, with D possibly TRBD2 on 6 matching bases. From germline, CDR1 is DFQATT and CDR2 SNEGSKA (reference sequence). The CDR3 runs 14 residues. V was pared by 6 bases and J by 1 base, with 12 bases between. DNA of the CDR3: TGCAGTGCGCTGAGGCGGGAGAACACCGGGGAGCTGTTTTTT. Protein product: CSALRRENTGELFF.

This clonotype was recorded a few times. This chain connects TRBV4-1 to TRBJ2-5; D is possibly TRBD1 (5 bases). Per germline, CDR1 MGHRA and CDR2 YSYEKL. The CDR3 has 15 amino acids. The V gene lost 5 bases and the J gene lost 5 bases, with 18 bases spanning the gap. For the CDR3, the DNA is TGCGCCAGCAGCGAAGGGGTTGGAGATTCGGAGACCCAGTACTTC. Translation gives CASSEGVGDSETQYF.

The rearrangement uses TRBV4-2 and TRBJ2-7; TRBD2 aligns across 7 bases. The CDR3 has 15 residues. The germline V gene encodes CDR1 LGHNA and CDR2 YNFKEQ. Germline trimming cut 0 bases from V and 1 base from J; bases unmatched to any gene: 3. The CDR3 DNA reads TGTGCCAGCAGCCAAGAGGCTAGCGGATCCTACGAGCAGTACTTC. Translating gives CASSQEASGSYEQYF.

This clonotype has a handful of counts. The rearrangement links TRBV7-3 to TRBJ2-5, with D possibly matching TRBD2 (5 bases). This CDR3 has 14 residues. Trimming shortened V by 4 bases and J by 2 bases, and 11 bases separated the two germline ends. CDR1 is SGHTA and CDR2 is FQGTGA in the germline V gene. CDR3 residues: CASSSIGGQETQYF. The CDR3 DNA reads as TGTGCCAGCAGCTCCATTGGAGGACAAGAGACCCAGTACTTC.